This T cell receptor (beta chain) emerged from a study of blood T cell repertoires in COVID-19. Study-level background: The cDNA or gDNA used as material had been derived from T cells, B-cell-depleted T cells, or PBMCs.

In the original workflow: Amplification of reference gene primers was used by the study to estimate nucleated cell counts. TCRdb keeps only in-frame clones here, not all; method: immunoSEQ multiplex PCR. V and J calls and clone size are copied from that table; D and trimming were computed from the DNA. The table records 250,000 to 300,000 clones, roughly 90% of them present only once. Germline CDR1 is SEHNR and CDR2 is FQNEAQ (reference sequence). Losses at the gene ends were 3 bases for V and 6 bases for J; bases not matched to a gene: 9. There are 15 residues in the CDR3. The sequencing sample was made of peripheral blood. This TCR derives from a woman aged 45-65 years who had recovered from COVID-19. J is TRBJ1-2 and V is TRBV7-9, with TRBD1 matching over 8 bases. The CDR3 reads CASSFYAGTGDGYTF. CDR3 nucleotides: TGTGCCAGCAGCTTTTACGCCGGGACAGGAGATGGCTACACCTTC.